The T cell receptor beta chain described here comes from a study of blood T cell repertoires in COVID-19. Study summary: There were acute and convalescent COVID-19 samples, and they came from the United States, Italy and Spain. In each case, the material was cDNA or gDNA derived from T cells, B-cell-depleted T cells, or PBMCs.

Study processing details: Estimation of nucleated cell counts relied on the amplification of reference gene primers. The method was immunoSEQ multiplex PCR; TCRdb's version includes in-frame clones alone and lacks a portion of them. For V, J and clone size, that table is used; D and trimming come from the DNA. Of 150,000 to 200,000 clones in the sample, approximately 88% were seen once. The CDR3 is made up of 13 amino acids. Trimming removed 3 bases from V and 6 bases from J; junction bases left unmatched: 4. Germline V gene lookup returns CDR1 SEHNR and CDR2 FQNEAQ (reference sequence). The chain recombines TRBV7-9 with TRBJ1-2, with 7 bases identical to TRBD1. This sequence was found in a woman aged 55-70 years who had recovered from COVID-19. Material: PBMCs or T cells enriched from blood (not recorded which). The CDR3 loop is CASSLRGGDGYTF. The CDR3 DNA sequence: TGTGCCAGCAGCTTGAGAGGGGGCGATGGCTACACCTTC.